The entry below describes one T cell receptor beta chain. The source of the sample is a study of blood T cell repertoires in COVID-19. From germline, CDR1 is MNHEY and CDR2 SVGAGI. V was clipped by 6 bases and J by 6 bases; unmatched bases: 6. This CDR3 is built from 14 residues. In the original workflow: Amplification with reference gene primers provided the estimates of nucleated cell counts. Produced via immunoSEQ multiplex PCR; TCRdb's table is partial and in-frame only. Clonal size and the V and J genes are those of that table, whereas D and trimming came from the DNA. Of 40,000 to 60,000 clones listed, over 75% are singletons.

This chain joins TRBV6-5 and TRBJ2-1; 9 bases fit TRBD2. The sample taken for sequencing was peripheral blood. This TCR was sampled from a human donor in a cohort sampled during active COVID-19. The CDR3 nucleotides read TGTGCCAGCAGCGCGGGGGGGCCCGTCAATGAGCAGTTCTTC. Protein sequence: CASSAGGPVNEQFF.